These 11 T cell receptor beta chains were all obtained from the same sample, sequenced in a study of molecular identifiers for immune sequencing clone quantification. TCRdb redid the calling of the PCR reads with MiXCR, one entry per CDR3 protein. The sample carries 40,000 to 45,000 distinct CDR3 sequences, over 15% recorded once. Sequenced sample: naive CD8+ T cells from blood, with Jurkat cell RNA spiked in. The sample's subset: FACS-sorted CD8+CD4-CCR7+CD45RA+ naive T cells. The source of these receptors is a human donor in good health. Some libraries in this study had Jurkat cell RNA spiked in.

The table lists this clonotype with many counts. The chain couples TRBV9 to TRBJ1-6; D is perhaps TRBD1 (6 bases). The germline CDR1 and CDR2 sequences are SGDLS and YYNGEE. Deletions cut 0 bases from V and 8 bases from J, with 18 bases between. This CDR3 is built from 17 residues. This chain's CDR3 is CASSVESSGGQHSPLHF. The CDR3 DNA follows: TGTGCCAGCAGCGTAGAATCATCCGGGGGGCAGCATTCACCCCTCCACTTT.

This clonotype was counted at least ten times. The rearrangement links TRBV20-1 to TRBJ2-1, with 10 bases lining up with TRBD2. Germline values: CDR1 DFQATT, CDR2 SNEGSKA (reference sequence). The J segment lost 8 bases and the V segment lost 3 bases, leaving 7 bases of the junction unmatched. This CDR3 is 14 amino acids long. The CDR3 DNA sequence: TGCAGTGCTAGTATAGCGGGGGGCGGGGATGAGCAGTTCTTC. As protein: CSASIAGGGDEQFF.

This clonotype has a count of ten or more. The chain combines TRBV20-1 with TRBJ2-1, with D tentatively TRBD2 (7 bases). Germline V gene data show CDR1 as DFQATT and CDR2 as SNEGSKA (reference sequence). Trimming stripped 4 bases from V and 6 bases from J, with 19 bases between. CDR3 size: 15 residues. The CDR3 region is CSATAIDRGANEQFF. In DNA form, the CDR3 reads TGCAGTGCTACAGCCATTGATCGGGGGGCCAATGAGCAGTTCTTC.

This clonotype was seen repeatedly, ten times or more. The chain carries TRBV4-3 and TRBJ2-3, with 9 bases matching TRBD2. J lost 5 bases, V lost 1 base, and 7 bases had no gene match. The CDR3 covers 16 residues. CDR1 and CDR2 (germline): LGHNA, YSLEER. CDR3 sequence: CASSQGTSGSGDTQYF. The CDR3 DNA follows: TGCGCCAGCAGCCAAGGTACTAGCGGGTCAGGAGATACGCAGTATTTT.

This clonotype was found many times. The V gene is TRBV6-2 or TRBV6-3, the J gene TRBJ1-5; no clear D gene. Germline-derived CDR1 and CDR2 are MNHEY and SVGEGT. Trimming took 9 bases from V and 3 from J, leaving 18 bases between them. This CDR3 contains 15 residues. The CDR3 bases are TGTGCCAGGGAAGCGAGTGGCAAGCTCAATCAGCCCCAGCATTTT. Translated: CAREASGKLNQPQHF.

The chain combines TRBV7-9 with TRBJ2-1; 11 bases are a match to TRBD2. The CDR3 extends over 18 amino acids. Germline V CDR1 and CDR2: SEHNR, FQNEAQ (reference sequence). Trimming at V came to 1 base and at J to 8 bases, leaving 13 bases not matched to a gene. CDR3 sequence reads: CASSLVSSGGPGSYEQFF. CDR3 nucleotides: TGTGCCAGCAGCTTAGTTTCTAGCGGGGGGCCGGGTTCTTATGAGCAGTTCTTC.

The J gene is TRBJ2-7, the V gene TRBV3-1, with 10 nucleotides matching TRBD1. Germline CDR1 reads LGHDT; CDR2 reads YNNKEL (reference sequence). The CDR3 runs to 13 residues. The CDR3 here is CASGPGQGYEQYF. The DNA for the CDR3 is TGTGCTAGCGGCCCGGGACAGGGGTACGAGCAGTACTTC.

This clonotype was seen at least ten times. This chain joins TRBV27 and TRBJ1-5, with no clear D. The CDR3 loop spans 12 amino acids. The germline V gene encodes CDR1 MNHEY and CDR2 SMNVEV (reference sequence). Trimming removed 5 bases at V and 4 bases at J, with 6 bases between. In DNA, the CDR3 is TGTGCCAGCAGTCCTCAAAATCAGCCCCAGCATTTT. Protein: CASSPQNQPQHF.

This clonotype showed up many times. The chain employs TRBV29-1 and TRBJ2-3; 8 positions match TRBD1. Germline V gene sequence: CDR1 SQVTM, CDR2 ANQGSEA. This CDR3 comprises 15 residues. After removal of 3 bases from V and 1 base from J, the junction contained 6 bases not matched to a gene. In DNA, the CDR3 is TGCAGCGTTGACGAGACAGGGGCTGGCACAGATACGCAGTATTTT. It is translated as CSVDETGAGTDTQYF.

This chain joins TRBV29-1 and TRBJ2-3; a possible D gene is TRBD2 (5 bases). The CDR3 extends over 15 amino acids. Germline CDR1 reads SQVTM; CDR2 reads ANQGSEA. Between the trimmed V and J ends, which lost 5 bases and 2 bases, there was a span of 17 bases. DNA of the CDR3: TGCAGCGTTCGGGGATTGGCGGAATTCACAGATACGCAGTATTTT. Protein: CSVRGLAEFTDTQYF.

The table lists this clonotype with many counts. This chain uses TRBV16 with TRBJ1-4; tentatively, D is TRBD1 (5 bases). Between the trimmed V and J ends, which lost 4 bases and 12 bases, there was a span of 21 bases. Germline V gives CDR1 KGHSY, CDR2 FQNENV. This CDR3 has 15 residues. CDR3: CASSPSTGGPGELFF. In DNA form, the CDR3 reads TGTGCCAGCAGCCCCTCCACAGGTGGCCCCGGGGAACTGTTTTTT.